Below, 9 T cell receptor beta chains from the same sample are listed, as sequenced in a study of blood T cell repertoires in COVID-19. Sequencing used immunoSEQ multiplex PCR; TCRdb keeps in-frame clones, though not all of them. The sample holds about 18,000 clones, approximately 91% seen once. What was sequenced was peripheral blood. These receptors were obtained from a human donor in a cohort sampled during active COVID-19.

This clone was counted between two and nine times. V gene TRBV13 combines with J gene TRBJ1-3; tentative D call: TRBD1 (5 bases). Germline CDR1 is PRHDT and CDR2 is FYEKMQ (reference sequence). V lost 5 bases and J 0 bases, leaving 14 bases between the germline ends. This CDR3 region has 16 residues. The CDR3 nucleotides read TGTGCCAGCAGCCCGAGACGACAGTCCTCTGGAAACACCATATATTTT. Translated, it gives CASSPRRQSSGNTIYF.

The chain recombines TRBV5-1 with TRBJ1-4; D possibly corresponds to TRBD1 (5 bases). This CDR3 has 14 amino acids. Germline loops: CDR1 SGHRS, CDR2 YFSETQ. Trimming took 4 bases from V and 5 from J, leaving 12 bases between them. The CDR3 region is CASSVGRANEKLFF. The DNA for the CDR3 is TGCGCCAGCAGCGTGGGACGAGCGAATGAAAAACTGTTTTTT. Full variable domain (remainder filled in from reference TRBV5-1 and TRBJ1-4): KAGVTQTPRYLIKTRGQQVTLSCSPISGHRSVSWYQQTPGQGLQFLFEYFSETQRNKGNFPGRFSGRQFSNSRSEMNVSTLELGDSALYLCASSVGRANEKLFFGSGTQLSVL.

The CDR3 coding sequence is TGTGCCACCTCGCCTCGGACAGGGGGCGGTAATGAAAAACTGTTTTTT. Its translation: CATSPRTGGGNEKLFF. The J gene is TRBJ1-4, the V gene TRBV7-9, with 11 nucleotides matching TRBD1. The CDR3 runs to 16 residues. V was clipped by 10 bases and J by 4 bases; unmatched bases: 11. Germline CDR1 is SEHNR and CDR2 is FQNEAQ (reference sequence).

The chain recombines TRBV9 with TRBJ2-5; TRBD2 matches 7 bases. This CDR3 is 15 amino acids long. Losses at the gene ends were 5 bases for V and 4 bases for J; bases not matched to a gene: 11. The germline CDR1 and CDR2 sequences are SGDLS and YYNGEE. CDR3 in amino acids: CASSSTGGPAETQYF. The DNA for the CDR3 is TGTGCCAGCAGTAGTACGGGGGGTCCGGCAGAGACCCAGTACTTC.

This chain uses TRBV5-1 with TRBJ1-6; D is ambiguous. Trimming removed 0 bases from V and 1 base from J, with 11 bases in between. Germline CDR1 and CDR2: SGHRS and YFSETQ. The CDR3 contains 17 residues. The CDR3 DNA reads TGCGCCAGCAGCTTGGTTACAGCAGAGTCCTATAATTCACCCCTCCACTTT. Translated: CASSLVTAESYNSPLHF.

The V and J genes are TRBV9 and TRBJ2-5; 16 bases map to TRBD2. There are 17 residues in the CDR3. With V trimmed by 2 bases and J by 4 bases, 5 bases remained unmatched. The germline V gene has CDR1 SGDLS and CDR2 YYNGEE. The CDR3 DNA sequence: TGTGCCAGCAGCGTTGGAGGGACTAGCGGGGGGGGAGAGACCCAGTACTTC. It is translated as CASSVGGTSGGGETQYF.

This chain joins TRBV19 and TRBJ2-4; tentatively, D is TRBD1 (6 bases). The CDR3 spans 17 residues. Germline-derived CDR1 and CDR2 are LNHDA and SQIVND (reference sequence). V lost 0 bases and J lost 3, with 15 bases in between. CDR3 sequence reads: CASSIDRASRGKNIQYF. CDR3 nucleotide sequence: TGTGCCAGTAGTATAGATCGGGCTAGCAGGGGCAAAAACATTCAGTACTTC.

V usage is TRBV6-5 and J usage is TRBJ2-1; possibly TRBD2 for D (6 bases). V shed 10 bases and J shed 6 bases, with 10 bases lying between them. The CDR3 spans 11 residues. Germline CDR1 MNHEY, CDR2 SVGAGI. The CDR3 DNA sequence: TGTGCCACCCGGGAGTTCAATGAGCAGTTCTTC. It yields the protein CATREFNEQFF.

CDR3 nucleotide sequence: TGTGCCAGCAGTTTTAGATCAAGGACAGGGAGGGCTTATAGCAATCAGCCCCAGCATTTT. Its translation: CASSFRSRTGRAYSNQPQHF. The rearrangement links TRBV28 to TRBJ1-5, with 8 bases lining up with TRBD1. Trimming took 3 bases from V and 0 from J; bases not matched to a gene: 16. CDR1 is MDHEN and CDR2 is SYDVKM in the germline V gene. The CDR3 has 20 amino acids.